Listed below are T cell receptor beta chains from one sample, sequenced in a study of monozygotic twins with inflammatory bowel disease. TCRdb reprocessed the 5' RACE reads, keeping one entry per CDR3 protein, no DNA. This listing includes over 120,000 distinct CDR3 sequences. The sequenced sample was blood. These TCRs come from a human donor with ulcerative colitis or Crohn's disease, or a healthy co-twin of an affected twin (not recorded which). The CDR3 runs from the conserved cysteine through the conserved F or W.

>TRBJ2-7|TRBV7-8
CASSSRDWAYEQYF
>TRBJ2-7|TRBV5-1
CASSLVRGVDEQYF
>TRBJ1-3|TRBV9
CASSVEDRGALGNTIYF
>TRBJ2-5|TRBV28
CASSAETGPQETQYF
>TRBJ1-1|TRBV14
CASSQDRASEAFF
>TRBJ1-4|TRBV6-1
CASSVDADEKLFF
>TRBJ2-3|TRBV24-1
CATSDPLGGSADTQYF
>TRBJ2-3|TRBV11-3
CASSAGGLTDTQYF
>TRBJ1-5|TRBV20-1
CSAPLTGNNQPQHF
>TRBJ1-5|TRBV20-1
CSLHLSGQPQHF
>TRBJ1-1|TRBV25-1
CASRGASPEAFF
>TRBJ2-2|TRBV29-1
CSVEAAGATGELFF
>TRBJ1-2|TRBV7-9
CASSPRTGGDYGYTF
>TRBJ2-1|TRBV6-2/TRBV6-3
CASSSPSGRNEQFF
>TRBJ1-1|TRBV6-5
CASSYQNTEAFF
>TRBJ2-2|TRBV5-1
CATISASDTGELFF
>TRBJ2-3|TRBV12-3/TRBV12-4
CASSASTDTQYF
>TRBJ2-7|TRBV28
CASTHPYSYEQYF
>TRBJ2-1|TRBV7-8
CASSLMREVNEQFF
>TRBJ1-2|TRBV7-9
CASSLTFGTGGYGYTF
>TRBJ2-5|TRBV11-3
CASSLMGLAGRETQYF
>TRBJ2-7|TRBV10-2
CASSEPTYSYEQYF
>TRBJ2-5|TRBV18
CASSPRLAGFQETQYF
>TRBJ2-1|TRBV2
CASSGDRGSYNEQFF
>TRBJ2-5|TRBV5-5
CASSQIHPGGQETQYF
>TRBJ1-4|TRBV9
CASSVAAGARGKLFF
>TRBJ1-3|TRBV5-6
CASSLLASAVSGNTIYF
>TRBJ2-5|TRBV20-1
CSAGTFLRGQETQYF
>TRBJ1-5|TRBV20-1
CSARDEGAGSNQPQHF